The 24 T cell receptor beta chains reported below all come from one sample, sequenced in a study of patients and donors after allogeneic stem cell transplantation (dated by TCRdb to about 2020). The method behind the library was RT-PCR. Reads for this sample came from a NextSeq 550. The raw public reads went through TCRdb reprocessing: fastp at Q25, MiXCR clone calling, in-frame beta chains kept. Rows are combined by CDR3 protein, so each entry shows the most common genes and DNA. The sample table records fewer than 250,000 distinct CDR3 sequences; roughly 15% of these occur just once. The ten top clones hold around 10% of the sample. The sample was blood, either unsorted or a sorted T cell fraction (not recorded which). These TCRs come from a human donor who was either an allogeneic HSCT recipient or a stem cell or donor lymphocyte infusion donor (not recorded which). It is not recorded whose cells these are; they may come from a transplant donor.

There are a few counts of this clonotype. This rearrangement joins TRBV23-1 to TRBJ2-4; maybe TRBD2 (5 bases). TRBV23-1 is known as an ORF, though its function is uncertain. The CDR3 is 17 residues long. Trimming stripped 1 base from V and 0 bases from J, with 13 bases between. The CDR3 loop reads CASSQLASVLAKNIQYF. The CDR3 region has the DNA TGCGCCAGCAGTCAATTAGCGTCAGTTCTAGCCAAAAACATTCAGTACTTC.

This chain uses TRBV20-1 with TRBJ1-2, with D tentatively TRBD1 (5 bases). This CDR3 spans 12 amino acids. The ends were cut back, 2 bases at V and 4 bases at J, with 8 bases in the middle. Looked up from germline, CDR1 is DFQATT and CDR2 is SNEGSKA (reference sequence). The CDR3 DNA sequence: TGCAGTGCTAGAAGGGGAGCCTATGGCTACACCTTC. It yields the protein CSARRGAYGYTF.

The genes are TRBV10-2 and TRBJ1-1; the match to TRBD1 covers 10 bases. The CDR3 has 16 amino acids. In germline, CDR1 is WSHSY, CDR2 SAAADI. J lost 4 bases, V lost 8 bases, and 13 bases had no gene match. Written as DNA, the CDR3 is TGCGCCAGCGTTACAGGGACAGGGGCCGGGAGCACTGAAGCTTTCTTT. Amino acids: CASVTGTGAGSTEAFF.

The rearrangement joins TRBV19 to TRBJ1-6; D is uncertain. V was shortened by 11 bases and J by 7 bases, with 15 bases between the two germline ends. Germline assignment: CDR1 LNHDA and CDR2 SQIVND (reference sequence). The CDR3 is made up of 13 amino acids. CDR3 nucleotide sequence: TGTGCCTCCTCTCCGGGAAGAAATTCACCCCTCCACTTT. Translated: CASSPGRNSPLHF.

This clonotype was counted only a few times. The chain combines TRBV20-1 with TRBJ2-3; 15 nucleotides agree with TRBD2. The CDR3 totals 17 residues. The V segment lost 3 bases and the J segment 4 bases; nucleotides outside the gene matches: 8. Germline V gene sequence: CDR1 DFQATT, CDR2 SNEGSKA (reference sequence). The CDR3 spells CSASPGLAGGVADTQYF. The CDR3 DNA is TGCAGTGCTAGCCCGGGACTAGCGGGAGGTGTCGCAGATACGCAGTATTTT.

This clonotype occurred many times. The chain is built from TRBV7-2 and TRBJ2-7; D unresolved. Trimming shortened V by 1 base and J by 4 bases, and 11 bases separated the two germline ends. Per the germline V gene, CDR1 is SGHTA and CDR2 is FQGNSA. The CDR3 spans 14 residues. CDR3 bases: TGTGCCAGCAGCTTAGGCAAGGGCTCGTACGAGCAGTACTTC. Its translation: CASSLGKGSYEQYF. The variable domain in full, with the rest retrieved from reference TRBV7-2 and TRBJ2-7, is GAGVSQSPSNKVTEKGKDVELRCDPISGHTALYWYRQSLGQGLEFLIYFQGNSAPDKSGLPSDRFSAERTGGSVSTLTIQRTQQEDSAVYLCASSLGKGSYEQYFGPGTRLTVT.

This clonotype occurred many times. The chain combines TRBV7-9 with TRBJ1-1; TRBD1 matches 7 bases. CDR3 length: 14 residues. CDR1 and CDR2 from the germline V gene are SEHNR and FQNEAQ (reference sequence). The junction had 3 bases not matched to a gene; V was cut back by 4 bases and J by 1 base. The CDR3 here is CASSSGTANTEAFF. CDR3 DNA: TGTGCCAGCAGCTCGGGGACAGCGAACACTGAAGCTTTCTTT. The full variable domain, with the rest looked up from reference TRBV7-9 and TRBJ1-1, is DTGVSQNPRHKITKRGQNVTFRCDPISEHNRLYWYRQTLGQGPEFLTYFQNEAQLEKSRLLSDRFSAERPKGSFSTLEIQRTEQGDSAMYLCASSSGTANTEAFFGQGTRLTVV.

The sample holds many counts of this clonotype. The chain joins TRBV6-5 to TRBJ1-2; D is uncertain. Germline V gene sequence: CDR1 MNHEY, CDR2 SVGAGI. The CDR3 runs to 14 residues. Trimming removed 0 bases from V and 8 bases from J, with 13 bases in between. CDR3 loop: CASSYSRQVGGYTF. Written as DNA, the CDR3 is TGTGCCAGCAGTTACTCCCGCCAGGTCGGGGGCTACACCTTC.

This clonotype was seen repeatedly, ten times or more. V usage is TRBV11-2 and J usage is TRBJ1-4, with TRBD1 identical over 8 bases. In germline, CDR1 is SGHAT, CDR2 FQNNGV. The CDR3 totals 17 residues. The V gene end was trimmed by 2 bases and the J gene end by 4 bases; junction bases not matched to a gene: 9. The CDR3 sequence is CASSLLGRGRGNEKLFF. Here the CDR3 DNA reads TGTGCCAGCAGCTTACTAGGCAGGGGGCGGGGTAATGAAAAACTGTTTTTT.

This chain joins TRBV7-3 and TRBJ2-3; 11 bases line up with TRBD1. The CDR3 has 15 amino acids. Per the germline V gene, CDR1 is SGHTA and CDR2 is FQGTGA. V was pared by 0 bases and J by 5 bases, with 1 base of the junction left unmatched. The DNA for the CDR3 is TGTGCCAGCAGCTTAACGGGACAGGGGGGAGATACGCAGTATTTT. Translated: CASSLTGQGGDTQYF.

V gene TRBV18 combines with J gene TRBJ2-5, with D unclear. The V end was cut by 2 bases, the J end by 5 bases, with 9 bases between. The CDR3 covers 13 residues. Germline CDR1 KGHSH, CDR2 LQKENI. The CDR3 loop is CASSPSYRETQYF. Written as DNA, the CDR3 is TGTGCCAGCTCACCATCGTATCGGGAGACCCAGTACTTC.

This CDR3 is CASSIRGQDTNEQFF. In DNA, the CDR3 is TGTGCCAGTAGTATTCGAGGACAGGACACCAATGAGCAGTTCTTC. V is TRBV19 and J is TRBJ2-1; the match to TRBD1 covers 7 bases. Germline values: CDR1 LNHDA, CDR2 SQIVND (reference sequence). The CDR3 sequence is 15 residues long. V lost 3 bases to trimming and J lost 6 bases; unmatched junction nucleotides: 8.

The CDR3 bases are TGCAGCGTTGAAGGGGGGAACACAGATACGCAGTATTTT. It codes for CSVEGGNTDTQYF. The chain uses TRBV29-1 and TRBJ2-3; perhaps D is TRBD1 or TRBD2 (5 bases each). The V and J ends lost 1 base and 2 bases respectively, with 7 bases between them. The CDR3 is 13 amino acids. Germline V CDR1 and CDR2: SQVTM, ANQGSEA.

CDR3 residues: CAISEPGLAGPGELFF. The CDR3 region has the DNA TGTGCCATCAGTGAGCCGGGACTAGCGGGGCCCGGGGAGCTGTTTTTT. This chain connects TRBV10-3 to TRBJ2-2, with 13 bases that match TRBD2. J gave up 6 bases and V 2 bases, and 3 bases lay outside the gene matches. This CDR3 has 16 amino acids. Per germline, CDR1 ENHRY and CDR2 SYGVKD.

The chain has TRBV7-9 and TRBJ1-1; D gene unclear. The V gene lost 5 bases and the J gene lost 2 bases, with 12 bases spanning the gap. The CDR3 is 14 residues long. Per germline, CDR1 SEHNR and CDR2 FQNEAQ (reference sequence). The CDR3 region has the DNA TGTGCCAGCAGCCCGACGAGGGCTAACACTGAAGCTTTCTTT. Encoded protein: CASSPTRANTEAFF.

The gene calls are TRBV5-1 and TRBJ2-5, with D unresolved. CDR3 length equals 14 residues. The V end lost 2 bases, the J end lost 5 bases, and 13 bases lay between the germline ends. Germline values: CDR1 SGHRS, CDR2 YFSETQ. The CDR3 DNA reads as TGCGCCAGCAGCTTTGGGTCCGTACAGGAGACCCAGTACTTC. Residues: CASSFGSVQETQYF.

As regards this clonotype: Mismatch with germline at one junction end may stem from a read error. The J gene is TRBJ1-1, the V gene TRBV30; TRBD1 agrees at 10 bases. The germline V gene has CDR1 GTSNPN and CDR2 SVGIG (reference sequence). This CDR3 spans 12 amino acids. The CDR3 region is CACQADGTGVIF. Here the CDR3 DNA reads TGTGCCTGTCAGGCGGACGGGACAGGGGTTATCTTT.

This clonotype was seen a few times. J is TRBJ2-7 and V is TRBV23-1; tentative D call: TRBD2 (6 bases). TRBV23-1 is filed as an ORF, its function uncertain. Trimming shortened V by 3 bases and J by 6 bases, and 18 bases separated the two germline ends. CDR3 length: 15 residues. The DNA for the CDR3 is TGCGCCAGCAGTCAGCCGGGACTGATGGGGTGCGAGCAGTACTTC. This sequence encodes CASSQPGLMGCEQYF.

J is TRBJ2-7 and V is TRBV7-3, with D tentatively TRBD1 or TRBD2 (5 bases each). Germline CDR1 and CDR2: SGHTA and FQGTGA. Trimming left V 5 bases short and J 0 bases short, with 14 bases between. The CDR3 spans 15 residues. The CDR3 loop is CASSHRDGHSYEQYF. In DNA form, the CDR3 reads TGTGCCAGCAGCCACCGGGACGGCCACTCCTACGAGCAGTACTTC.

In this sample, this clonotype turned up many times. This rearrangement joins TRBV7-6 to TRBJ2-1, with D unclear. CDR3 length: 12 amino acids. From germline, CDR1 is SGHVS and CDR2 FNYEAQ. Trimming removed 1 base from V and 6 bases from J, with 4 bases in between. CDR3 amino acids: CASSLVSNEQFF. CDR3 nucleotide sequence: TGTGCCAGCAGCTTAGTTAGCAATGAGCAGTTCTTC.

The CDR3 protein is CSARDFSPYNEQFF. The CDR3 DNA sequence: TGCAGTGCTAGAGATTTTAGCCCCTACAATGAGCAGTTCTTC. The chain recombines TRBV20-1 with TRBJ2-1; D is unresolved. Germline V gene lookup returns CDR1 DFQATT and CDR2 SNEGSKA (reference sequence). V lost 0 bases to trimming and J lost 2 bases, with 8 bases between them. This CDR3 comprises 14 residues.

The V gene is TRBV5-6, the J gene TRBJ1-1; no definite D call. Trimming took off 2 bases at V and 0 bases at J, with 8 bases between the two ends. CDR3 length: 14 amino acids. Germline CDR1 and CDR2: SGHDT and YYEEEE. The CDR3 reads CASSFAGMNTEAFF. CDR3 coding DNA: TGTGCCAGCAGCTTTGCGGGGATGAACACTGAAGCTTTCTTT. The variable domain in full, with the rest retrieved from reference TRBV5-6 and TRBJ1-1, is DAGVTQSPTHLIKTRGQQVTLRCSPKSGHDTVSWYQQALGQGPQFIFQYYEEEERQRGNFPDRFSGHQFPNYSSELNVNALLLGDSALYLCASSFAGMNTEAFFGQGTRLTVV.

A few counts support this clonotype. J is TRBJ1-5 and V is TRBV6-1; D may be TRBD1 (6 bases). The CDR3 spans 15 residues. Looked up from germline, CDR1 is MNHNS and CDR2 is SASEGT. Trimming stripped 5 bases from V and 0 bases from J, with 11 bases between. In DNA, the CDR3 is TGTGCCAGCAGTCAGCAGGGGAATAGCAATCAGCCCCAGCATTTT. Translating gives CASSQQGNSNQPQHF.

The CDR3 DNA reads as TGTGCCAGCAGTGAACCGGGGGCTGGGGCCAACGTCCTGACTTTC. It translates to CASSEPGAGANVLTF. This chain joins TRBV6-1 and TRBJ2-6, with D possibly matching TRBD2 (6 bases). Looked up from germline, CDR1 is MNHNS and CDR2 is SASEGT. V lost 2 bases, J lost 2 bases, and 7 bases lay in between. The CDR3 extends over 15 amino acids.